Presented here are 5 T cell receptor beta chains from one specimen sequenced in a study of blood T cells in healthy people across ages. Then a second PCR, running about 6 to 12 cycles, was carried out with a sample-barcoded 5' primer and a J-beta primer mix. TCRdb processed the 5' RACE reads anew with MiXCR; each CDR3 protein has one entry. The sample lists approximately 800,000 distinct CDR3 sequences; around 36% were seen once. Sequenced material: blood. The origin of the receptors is a man younger than 35 in good health.

This clonotype has more than one count but fewer than ten. The chain carries TRBV5-1 and TRBJ2-1; TRBD1 is a possible D gene (6 bases). CDR1 and CDR2 (germline): SGHRS, YFSETQ. Between the trimmed V and J ends, which lost 4 bases and 6 bases, there was a span of 14 bases. This CDR3 comprises 14 residues. The CDR3 region has the DNA TGCGCCAGCAGCCCCGACAGGTTGGTCAATGAGCAGTTCTTC. This encodes CASSPDRLVNEQFF.

Details on this clonotype: A clone one base away is much larger, so this may be a read error. The gene calls are TRBV11-2 and TRBJ2-5; D perhaps matches TRBD1 (5 bases). Germline V gene lookup returns CDR1 SGHAT and CDR2 FQNNGV. The CDR3 has 14 residues. The V gene lost 0 bases and the J gene lost 4 bases, with 9 bases spanning the gap. Here the CDR3 DNA reads TGTGCCAGCAGCTTAGACGACAGCCGAGAGACCCAGTACTTC. Encoded protein: CASSLDDSRETQYF.

This sequence joins TRBV29-1 and TRBJ2-5; TRBD2 is a possible D gene (5 bases). The germline gives CDR1 SQVTM, CDR2 ANQGSEA. V lost 6 bases and J 11 bases, leaving 19 bases between the germline ends. There are 12 residues in the CDR3. CDR3 DNA sequence: TGCAGCGTGGTACCGGGGTATAATGAGCAGTACTTC. Translation: CSVVPGYNEQYF.

This clonotype has just a few counts. The chain carries TRBV6-2 or TRBV6-3 and TRBJ2-1; tentatively, D is TRBD1 (6 bases). The V and J ends lost 7 bases and 8 bases respectively, with 18 bases between them. This CDR3 is built from 14 residues. Looked up from germline, CDR1 is MNHEY and CDR2 is SVGEGT. The CDR3 DNA reads TGTGCCAGCACCGCCCCGCCAGGGGTGCATGAGCAGTTCTTC. It encodes CASTAPPGVHEQFF.

This clonotype was seen at least ten times. The chain recombines TRBV21-1 with TRBJ2-7; TRBD1, the table's D call, was not compared with the DNA. TRBV21-1 is a pseudogene segment. The CDR3 is 18 residues long. The CDR3 reads CASSKPNLRDRVTYEQYF. The CDR3 DNA reads as TGTGCCAGCAGCAAGCCTAACCTCCGGGACAGGGTAACCTACGAGCAGTACTTC.